The 22 T cell receptor beta chains below all came from one sample that was sequenced in a study of cytomegalovirus exposure and HLA in healthy donors. The primer mix had 60 Vbeta and 13 Jbeta primers. Sequenced by immunoSEQ multiplex PCR; TCRdb stores in-frame clones only, minus some. The table includes more than 90,000 clones, about four fifths detected once. Input material: PBMCs. These receptors were collected from a woman between 40 and 55 years old in good health and CMV-seronegative.

The chain carries TRBV19 and TRBJ2-7, with D possibly being TRBD2 (6 bases). With 3 bases removed from V and 2 bases from J, the gap between germline ends came to 11 bases. The CDR3 consists of 14 residues. CDR1 and CDR2 from the germline V gene are LNHDA and SQIVND (reference sequence). CDR3 region: CASSIDAGPYEQYF. CDR3 nucleotides: TGTGCCAGTAGTATCGATGCGGGACCCTACGAGCAGTACTTC. Full variable domain (missing parts from reference TRBV19 and TRBJ2-7): DGGITQSPKYLFRKEGQNVTLSCEQNLNHDAMYWYRQDPGQGLRLIYYSQIVNDFQKGDIAEGYSVSREKKESFPLTVTSAQKNPTAFYLCASSIDAGPYEQYFGPGTRLTVT.

The chain couples TRBV19 to TRBJ2-2; 8 bases are shared with TRBD1. The length of the CDR3 is 16 residues. J gave up 3 bases and V 9 bases, and 12 bases lay outside the gene matches. Germline assignment: CDR1 LNHDA and CDR2 SQIVND (reference sequence). CDR3 amino acids: CASHKPGQVDTGELFF. CDR3 DNA: TGTGCCAGCCATAAACCGGGACAGGTCGACACCGGGGAGCTGTTTTTT.

This clone appeared a few times. The gene calls are TRBV19 and TRBJ2-7; 9 bases are shared with TRBD1. Trimming at V came to 3 bases and at J to 3 bases, leaving 6 bases not matched to a gene. Germline V CDR1 and CDR2: LNHDA, SQIVND (reference sequence). This CDR3 is built from 15 residues. Written as DNA, the CDR3 is TGTGCCAGTAGTATCGGGGACAGGGTGGACTACGAGCAGTACTTC. As protein: CASSIGDRVDYEQYF.

The V and J genes are TRBV2 and TRBJ2-3; D gene uncertain. CDR1 SNHLY and CDR2 FYNNEI come from the germline V gene. V shed 0 bases and J shed 2 bases, with 9 bases lying between them. The CDR3 totals 15 residues. The CDR3 DNA reads TGTGCCAGCAGTGAAGCATACGGGTACACAGATACGCAGTATTTT. Its protein is CASSEAYGYTDTQYF.

The chain joins TRBV5-1 to TRBJ2-4, with D unclear. The V gene's germline CDR1 is SGHRS and CDR2 YFSETQ. The CDR3 has 16 amino acids. The V end lost 0 bases, the J end lost 4 bases, and 14 bases lay between the germline ends. The CDR3 nucleotides are TGCGCCAGCAGCTTGGTGCCCTACGGTCCGAAAAACATTCAGTACTTC. Encoded protein: CASSLVPYGPKNIQYF.

The chain recombines TRBV5-1 with TRBJ2-1; 9 bases agree with TRBD2. The CDR3 sequence is 15 residues long. Per the germline V gene, CDR1 is SGHRS and CDR2 is YFSETQ. V lost 7 bases to trimming and J lost 8 bases; unmatched junction nucleotides: 13. The CDR3 DNA reads TGCGCCAGCGCGGGAAGTCCTAGCGGGGTCGATGAGCAGTTCTTC. It is translated as CASAGSPSGVDEQFF.

The V call is TRBV10-3, the J call TRBJ1-5; tentative D call: TRBD1 (5 bases). The CDR3 covers 13 residues. V was pared by 7 bases and J by 1 base, with 8 bases between. CDR1 ENHRY and CDR2 SYGVKD come from the germline V gene. The CDR3 coding sequence is TGTGCCATCAATGACAGAAGCAATCAGCCCCAGCATTTT. The encoded protein is CAINDRSNQPQHF.

The chain recombines TRBV2 with TRBJ1-3; D unclear. This CDR3 comprises 15 residues. With 4 bases removed from V and 0 bases from J, the gap between germline ends came to 10 bases. The germline CDR1 and CDR2 sequences are SNHLY and FYNNEI. Written as DNA, the CDR3 is TGTGCCAGCAGTGGAGGCGGTATCTCTGGAAACACCATATATTTT. Translated: CASSGGGISGNTIYF. The full variable domain, rest sourced from reference TRBV2 and TRBJ1-3, is EPEVTQTPSHQVTQMGQEVILRCVPISNHLYFYWYRQILGQKVEFLVSFYNNEISEKSEIFDDQFSVERPDGSNFTLKIRSTKLEDSAMYFCASSGGGISGNTIYFGEGSWLTVV.

The chain recombines TRBV30 with TRBJ1-5, with 10 bases fitting TRBD1. Trimming at V came to 1 base and at J to 6 bases, leaving 0 bases not matched to a gene. Germline assignment: CDR1 GTSNPN and CDR2 SVGIG (reference sequence). This CDR3 is 13 amino acids long. Here the CDR3 DNA reads TGTGCCTGGAGTGGGACAGGGGGTCAGCCCCAGCATTTT. Protein: CAWSGTGGQPQHF. Full variable domain (rest looked up from reference TRBV30 and TRBJ1-5): SQTIHQWPATLVQPVGSPLSLECTVEGTSNPNLYWYRQAAGRGLQLLFYSVGIGQISSEVPQNLSASRPQDRQFILSSKKLLLSDSGFYLCAWSGTGGQPQHFGDGTRLSIL.

The J gene is TRBJ1-2, the V gene TRBV7-8; the D gene is possibly TRBD1 (6 bases). The CDR3 has 18 residues. V was clipped by 5 bases and J by 0 bases, with 22 bases between them. The germline V gene has CDR1 SGHVS and CDR2 FQNEAQ. CDR3 coding DNA: TGTGCCAGCAGCCTAGAACAGGACAGTTATTACACTAACTATGGCTACACCTTC. As protein: CASSLEQDSYYTNYGYTF.

The J gene is TRBJ2-3, the V gene TRBV27; 11 bases are a match to TRBD1. Trimming cost V 9 bases and J 6 bases; bases outside gene matches: 11. The CDR3 sequence is 15 residues long. Germline V gives CDR1 MNHEY, CDR2 SMNVEV (reference sequence). The CDR3 nucleotides are TGTGCCAGTTTGACCGGGACAGGGGGAAAGGATACGCAGTATTTT. Its protein product is CASLTGTGGKDTQYF.

The chain links TRBV27 to TRBJ2-7; D perhaps matches TRBD1 (6 bases). This CDR3 is 14 amino acids long. With 2 bases removed from V and 2 bases from J, the gap between germline ends came to 10 bases. The germline gives CDR1 MNHEY, CDR2 SMNVEV (reference sequence). The CDR3 DNA is TGTGCCAGCAGTTTAATCCGGGACACCTACGAGCAGTACTTC. As protein: CASSLIRDTYEQYF.

The table lists this clone with a few counts. J is TRBJ1-3 and V is TRBV21-1. TRBV21-1 is described as a pseudogene. This CDR3 contains 13 residues. CDR3 sequence (DNA): TGTGCCAGCCCTCGAGAACCTGGAAACACCATATATTTT. Translation: CASPREPGNTIYF.

J is TRBJ1-1 and V is TRBV10-3, with 7 bases identical to TRBD1. The CDR3 covers 15 residues. V lost 5 bases to trimming and J lost 6 bases; unmatched junction nucleotides: 12. Germline values: CDR1 ENHRY, CDR2 SYGVKD. The CDR3 protein is CAISSGGLGIAEAFF. CDR3 DNA: TGTGCCATCAGTTCAGGGGGGCTGGGTATCGCTGAAGCTTTCTTT.

This clone occurred a few times. CDR3 region: CASSQAGTGMYEQYF. In DNA form, the CDR3 reads TGCGCCAGCAGCCAAGCCGGGACAGGGATGTACGAGCAGTACTTC. This rearrangement joins TRBV4-1 to TRBJ2-7, with 9 bases identical to TRBD1. Trimming took 1 base from V and 4 from J; bases not matched to a gene: 5. Germline V CDR1 and CDR2: MGHRA, YSYEKL. This CDR3 region has 15 residues.

This chain links TRBV5-1 with TRBJ2-3; possibly TRBD1 for D (6 bases). The CDR3 runs to 14 residues. Per the germline V gene, CDR1 is SGHRS and CDR2 is YFSETQ. The V end was cut by 4 bases, the J end by 0 bases, with 9 bases between. The CDR3 protein is CASSPGQSTDTQYF. CDR3 nucleotides: TGCGCCAGCAGCCCTGGACAGAGCACAGATACGCAGTATTTT.

The gene calls are TRBV5-4 and TRBJ2-5; 10 nucleotides line up with TRBD1. The CDR3 totals 15 residues. Germline CDR1 reads SGHNT; CDR2 reads YYREEE (reference sequence). Trimming removed 0 bases from V and 5 bases from J; junction bases left unmatched: 4. CDR3 in DNA: TGTGCCAGCAGCTTGGGCGGGACAGGGGTGGAGACCCAGTACTTC. Protein: CASSLGGTGVETQYF.

V and J are TRBV6-5 and TRBJ1-4; weak D call: TRBD1 (5 bases). CDR3 length equals 14 residues. Germline-derived CDR1 and CDR2 are MNHEY and SVGAGI. Trimming left V 6 bases short and J 1 base short, with 9 bases between. As DNA, the CDR3 is TGTGCCAGCAGGCAGGGTGTAACTAATGAAAAACTGTTTTTT. Its protein product is CASRQGVTNEKLFF.

J is TRBJ2-5 and V is TRBV6-6; possible D gene TRBD1, 6 bases. This CDR3 has 13 residues. V lost 8 bases to trimming and J lost 4 bases, with 14 bases between them. Germline values: CDR1 MNHNY, CDR2 SVGAGI (reference sequence). Here the CDR3 DNA reads TGTGCCAGCGGGACACCCACCCGAGAGACCCAGTACTTC. Its protein product is CASGTPTRETQYF.

V gene TRBV7-9 combines with J gene TRBJ1-5, with 7 positions matching TRBD1. This CDR3 spans 17 amino acids. Germline V CDR1 and CDR2: SEHNR, FQNEAQ (reference sequence). J lost 7 bases, V lost 5 bases, and 17 bases had no gene match. For the CDR3, the DNA is TGTGCCAGCAGCCCCGCCCAAACAGGGGTCATCAACCAGCCCCAGCATTTT. Translating gives CASSPAQTGVINQPQHF. The complete variable domain, with remaining parts taken from reference TRBV7-9 and TRBJ1-5, reads DTGVSQNPRHKITKRGQNVTFRCDPISEHNRLYWYRQTLGQGPEFLTYFQNEAQLEKSRLLSDRFSAERPKGSFSTLEIQRTEQGDSAMYLCASSPAQTGVINQPQHFGDGTRLSIL.

V is TRBV6-5 and J is TRBJ2-2; D remains ambiguous. Germline V gives CDR1 MNHEY, CDR2 SVGAGI. The CDR3 covers 13 residues. Deletions cut 6 bases from V and 7 bases from J, with 12 bases between. The CDR3 spells CASSPTLGGELFF. The CDR3 bases are TGTGCCAGCAGCCCAACCCTAGGCGGGGAGCTGTTTTTT.

The rearrangement uses TRBV7-2 and TRBJ1-2; TRBD1 might be the D (5 bases). CDR1 is SGHTA, CDR2 FQGNSA, per germline. Trimming took 0 bases from V and 3 from J, leaving 14 bases between them. CDR3 length: 16 amino acids. The CDR3 DNA follows: TGTGCCAGCAGCTTAGCGATGGGGAGGGGTGACTATGGCTACACCTTC. Its protein product is CASSLAMGRGDYGYTF.